Listed here are 26 T cell receptor beta chains from one sample, sequenced in a study of regulatory T cells in long-lasting Graves disease. CDR3 regions were amplified by Arm-PCR using iRepertoire HTBI primers to build TCR beta libraries. From the multiplex PCR reads, TCRdb called clonotypes with MiXCR, one entry per CDR3 protein. The repertoire holds 250,000 to 400,000 distinct CDR3 sequences, more than 15% seen once, with 38% in the top ten. Indicated time point: newly diagnosed GD, antithyroid drugs for less than 3 months. Following extraction of RNA from PBMCs, that RNA was used to make the TCR library. Here the sequenced sample was peripheral blood mononuclear cells (PBMCs), taken at new diagnosis, from a patient treated with antithyroid drugs. These receptors were obtained from a female donor with Graves disease.

The chain carries TRBV19 and TRBJ2-2, with D unclear. Trimming cost V 7 bases and J 0 bases, with 9 bases left between them. CDR1 and CDR2 (germline): LNHDA, SQIVND (reference sequence). This CDR3 is 14 amino acids long. The CDR3 is CASNPRTNTGELFF. The CDR3, as DNA: TGTGCCAGTAATCCCCGGACGAACACCGGGGAGCTGTTTTTT.

This clonotype was found many times. The chain couples TRBV24-1 to TRBJ2-3, with 9 bases that match TRBD2. This CDR3 comprises 14 residues. Losses at the gene ends were 6 bases for V and 6 bases for J; bases not matched to a gene: 6. Germline V gives CDR1 KGHDR, CDR2 SFDVKD. CDR3: CATSPGLATDTQYF. CDR3 sequence (DNA): TGTGCCACCAGTCCGGGACTAGCAACGGATACGCAGTATTTT.

This chain links TRBV27 with TRBJ1-2, with D unresolved. Per germline, CDR1 MNHEY and CDR2 SMNVEV (reference sequence). This CDR3 has 13 residues. V was trimmed by 7 bases and J by 6 bases, leaving 15 bases between them. CDR3 coding DNA: TGTGCCAGCACCGGGTCTTACGGGAATGGCTACACCTTC. Protein sequence: CASTGSYGNGYTF.

This clonotype was observed many times. The chain combines TRBV11-2 with TRBJ1-2, with D unresolved. Germline values: CDR1 SGHAT, CDR2 FQNNGV. There are 14 residues in the CDR3. The germline V and J ends were trimmed by 0 bases and 2 bases, with 7 bases remaining between them. CDR3 sequence reads: CASSLEGRNYGYTF. The CDR3 DNA reads TGTGCCAGCAGCTTAGAGGGCAGGAACTATGGCTACACCTTC.

This clonotype was counted between two and nine times. A read error may explain this, as a much larger clone is one base away. The gene calls are TRBV11-2 and TRBJ2-7, with 9 bases fitting TRBD1. Germline assignment: CDR1 SGHAT and CDR2 FQNNGV. J was trimmed by 2 bases and V by 5 bases; bases with no gene match: 7. The CDR3 extends over 15 amino acids. The CDR3 DNA reads TGTGCCAGCAGCGCAACAGGGGGCTCGGCCTACGAGCAGTACTTC. Residues: CASSATGGSAYEQYF.

This clonotype was observed at least ten times. The chain links TRBV19 to TRBJ2-7; D may correspond to TRBD1 or TRBD2 (5 bases each). The CDR3 extends over 11 amino acids. Trimming shortened V by 6 bases and J by 4 bases, and 7 bases separated the two germline ends. Per the germline V gene, CDR1 is LNHDA and CDR2 is SQIVND (reference sequence). CDR3: CASRGVYEQYF. CDR3 bases: TGTGCCAGTAGGGGGGTTTACGAGCAGTACTTC. Full variable domain (outside the CDR3, taken from reference TRBV19 and TRBJ2-7): DGGITQSPKYLFRKEGQNVTLSCEQNLNHDAMYWYRQDPGQGLRLIYYSQIVNDFQKGDIAEGYSVSREKKESFPLTVTSAQKNPTAFYLCASRGVYEQYFGPGTRLTVT.

This chain links TRBV20-1 with TRBJ2-7; no clear D gene. The V end was cut by 2 bases, the J end by 4 bases, with 6 bases between. There are 11 residues in the CDR3. Germline CDR1 is DFQATT and CDR2 is SNEGSKA (reference sequence). CDR3 region: CSARLVYEQYF. The DNA for the CDR3 is TGCAGTGCTAGACTAGTTTACGAGCAGTACTTC.

This clonotype was seen at least ten times. The chain carries TRBV7-9 and TRBJ2-1; 7 bases align to TRBD2. The germline CDR1 and CDR2 sequences are SEHNR and FQNEAQ (reference sequence). CDR3 length: 15 residues. V lost 4 bases and J lost 7; bases outside the gene matches: 10. CDR3 DNA: TGTGCCAGCAGCTCCCTAAACTCGCGGGAGAATGAGCAGTTCTTC. Translated, it gives CASSSLNSRENEQFF.

The rearrangement uses TRBV6-1 and TRBJ2-7; 11 positions match TRBD2. This CDR3 has 14 amino acids. With 4 bases clipped from V and 5 bases from J, the junction kept 4 bases outside the gene matches. CDR1 is MNHNS and CDR2 is SASEGT in the germline V gene. The CDR3 loop is CASSGKLAGDEQYF. The CDR3 DNA reads TGTGCCAGCAGTGGGAAACTAGCGGGAGACGAGCAGTACTTC.

By sample fraction, this clonotype is medium-sized (0.01 to 0.1%). CDR3: CASSPELAGPYNEQFF. CDR3 nucleotide sequence: TGTGCCAGCAGTCCAGAACTAGCGGGGCCTTACAATGAGCAGTTCTTC. This rearrangement joins TRBV12-3 or TRBV12-4 to TRBJ2-1; TRBD2 aligns across 10 bases. J gave up 4 bases and V 5 bases, and 8 bases lay outside the gene matches. This CDR3 has 16 amino acids.

The rearrangement links TRBV3-1 to TRBJ2-7, with D perhaps matching TRBD2 (5 bases). Germline loops: CDR1 LGHDT, CDR2 YNNKEL (reference sequence). The CDR3 sequence is 13 residues long. Trimming pared 9 bases from V and 3 bases from J, leaving 15 bases between. The CDR3 region is CASCSGLDYEQYF. DNA for the CDR3: TGTGCCAGTTGCTCTGGACTGGACTACGAGCAGTACTTC.

Many counts were recorded for this clonotype. Here the CDR3 DNA reads TGTGCCAGCAGCCTGACCGGGGACTACCAAGAGACCCAGTACTTC. Translated: CASSLTGDYQETQYF. V usage is TRBV3-1 and J usage is TRBJ2-5; the D gene is possibly TRBD2 (6 bases). The CDR3 sequence is 15 residues long. Between the trimmed V and J ends, which lost 4 bases and 0 bases, there was a span of 12 bases. The germline V gene encodes CDR1 LGHDT and CDR2 YNNKEL (reference sequence).

The rearrangement links TRBV12-3 or TRBV12-4 to TRBJ1-5; no reliable D call. The CDR3 is made up of 15 amino acids. V lost 7 bases and J lost 2, with 15 bases in between. The CDR3 is CASTQKGIGNQPQHF. In DNA form, the CDR3 reads TGTGCCAGCACCCAAAAGGGAATCGGCAATCAGCCCCAGCATTTT.

This clonotype was counted once. Sequence at one end of the junction differs from germline and may be a read error. The V call is TRBV12-3 or TRBV12-4, the J call TRBJ2-7; 10 bases align to TRBD2. This CDR3 has 16 residues. This CDR3 is CAGSTTGLAASYEQYF. As DNA, the CDR3 is TGTGCCGGCAGTACTACCGGACTAGCGGCTTCCTACGAGCAGTACTTC.

This clonotype was counted ten times or more. This chain uses TRBV19 with TRBJ2-7; D assignment may be TRBD1 or TRBD2 (5 bases each). Germline CDR1 and CDR2: LNHDA and SQIVND (reference sequence). This CDR3 is 13 amino acids long. Trimming cost V 8 bases and J 7 bases, with 18 bases left between them. CDR3 loop: CASSGTLSLEQYF. CDR3 in DNA: TGTGCCAGTTCCGGGACCCTCTCTCTGGAGCAGTACTTC.

In this sample, this clonotype turned up a few times. A far larger clone is one nucleotide away, so this likely arose from a read error. This chain joins TRBV12-3 or TRBV12-4 and TRBJ2-5; 7 bases map to TRBD2. CDR3 length equals 16 residues. J gave up 11 bases and V 5 bases, and 20 bases lay outside the gene matches. The CDR3 bases are TGTGCCAGCAGTCCCAGAAGTAGCGGGTCCTACAATGAGCAGTACTTC. Residues: CASSPRSSGSYNEQYF.

This clonotype showed up many times. The V call is TRBV6-1, the J call TRBJ2-2, with D maybe TRBD1 (6 bases). Germline-derived CDR1 and CDR2 are MNHNS and SASEGT. The V end lost 5 bases, the J end lost 5 bases, and 12 bases lay between the germline ends. This CDR3 is built from 14 residues. The CDR3 bases are TGTGCCAGCAGTATCACAGGGCAAACCGGGGAGCTGTTTTTT. This codes for CASSITGQTGELFF.

This clonotype has ten or more counts. J is TRBJ2-5 and V is TRBV28; 7 bases align to TRBD1. The CDR3 has 15 residues. The germline V gene has CDR1 MDHEN and CDR2 SYDVKM. The ends lost 1 base at V and 5 bases at J; junction bases unmatched: 7. The CDR3 loop is CASSLYSRGLETQYF. The CDR3 DNA reads TGTGCCAGCAGTTTATACTCCAGGGGGTTGGAGACCCAGTACTTC.

This clonotype has ten or more counts. The rearrangement uses TRBV3-1 and TRBJ2-7; 9 nucleotides line up with TRBD1. Looked up from germline, CDR1 is LGHDT and CDR2 is YNNKEL (reference sequence). This CDR3 contains 14 residues. Trimming at V came to 6 bases and at J to 2 bases, leaving 5 bases not matched to a gene. The CDR3 protein is CASRRTGDPYEQYF. The CDR3 DNA reads as TGTGCCAGCAGGCGGACAGGGGACCCCTACGAGCAGTACTTC.

This clonotype has at least ten counts. This sequence joins TRBV24-1 and TRBJ2-5, with 8 bases lining up with TRBD1. Germline loops: CDR1 KGHDR, CDR2 SFDVKD. The ends lost 7 bases at V and 4 bases at J; junction bases unmatched: 10. This CDR3 is 15 amino acids long. CDR3 nucleotide sequence: TGTGCCACCAGAGATCCAGGGGGCGCGGGAGAGACCCAGTACTTC. Translation: CATRDPGGAGETQYF.

A single count supports this clonotype. The V and J genes are TRBV6-1 and TRBJ1-1; perhaps TRBD1 as D (5 bases). V dropped 8 bases and J dropped 3 bases, with 19 bases sitting between them. The CDR3 totals 15 residues. Looked up from germline, CDR1 is MNHNS and CDR2 is SASEGT. In DNA, the CDR3 is TGTGCCAGCTCTTGGGGGTTTGGCTCGGACACTGAAGCTTTCTTT. It codes for CASSWGFGSDTEAFF.

The genes are TRBV12-3 or TRBV12-4 and TRBJ1-5, with 7 bases aligning to TRBD1. The CDR3 runs 17 residues. J lost 3 bases, V lost 3 bases, and 11 bases had no gene match. CDR3 in DNA: TGTGCCAGCAGTTTCCGTAGGGCAGGGGGAACCAATCAGCCCCAGCATTTT. It encodes CASSFRRAGGTNQPQHF.

The table lists this clonotype with a few counts. V and J are TRBV29-1 and TRBJ2-1; 7 nucleotides line up with TRBD1. The J segment lost 1 base and the V segment lost 4 bases, leaving 13 bases of the junction unmatched. This CDR3 has 17 residues. CDR1 is SQVTM and CDR2 is ANQGSEA in the germline V gene. DNA of the CDR3: TGCAGCGTTGGCCGGGATCCAGGGGGAGCATCCTACAATGAGCAGTTCTTC. This sequence encodes CSVGRDPGGASYNEQFF.

There are many counts of this clonotype. V is TRBV11-3 and J is TRBJ2-1; 9 bases match TRBD2. Germline V gene lookup returns CDR1 SGHNT and CDR2 YENEEA. The CDR3 runs to 16 residues. The V gene end was trimmed by 4 bases and the J gene end by 12 bases; junction bases not matched to a gene: 16. The CDR3 spells CASSSPPSGGWVRQFF. In nucleotides, the CDR3 is TGTGCCAGCAGCTCCCCCCCAAGCGGGGGGTGGGTGCGGCAGTTCTTC.

Ten or more counts support this clonotype. V gene TRBV6-1 combines with J gene TRBJ2-2; D may be TRBD1 (6 bases). Per the germline V gene, CDR1 is MNHNS and CDR2 is SASEGT. This CDR3 comprises 14 residues. V was cut by 7 bases and J by 4 bases, with 13 bases left in between. The CDR3 DNA follows: TGTGCCAGCACTTCAGGGGCCTCCACCGGGGAGCTGTTTTTT. Amino acids: CASTSGASTGELFF.

This clonotype was seen once. This chain links TRBV5-1 with TRBJ2-3; 8 bases line up with TRBD2. CDR3 length equals 17 residues. Trimming cost V 1 base and J 1 base; bases outside gene matches: 8. Germline CDR1 and CDR2: SGHRS and YFSETQ. The CDR3 spells CASSLLTLAGRTDTQYF. CDR3 coding DNA: TGCGCCAGCAGCTTGCTAACGCTAGCGGGCCGCACAGATACGCAGTATTTT. The full variable domain, rest sourced from reference TRBV5-1 and TRBJ2-3, is KAGVTQTPRYLIKTRGQQVTLSCSPISGHRSVSWYQQTPGQGLQFLFEYFSETQRNKGNFPGRFSGRQFSNSRSEMNVSTLELGDSALYLCASSLLTLAGRTDTQYFGPGTRLTVL.